The next 32 T cell receptor beta chains were all read from a single sample in a study of blood T cell repertoires in COVID-19. The table came from immunoSEQ multiplex PCR; TCRdb's copy has only in-frame clones and leaves some out. The sample contains roughly 240,000 clones, 75% to 90% of which appear only once. Sequencing was performed on PBMCs or T cells enriched from blood (not recorded which). The receptor source for this set is a man aged 50 to 59 who had been exposed to COVID-19.

V gene TRBV28 combines with J gene TRBJ2-5; tentatively, D is TRBD1 (5 bases). Looked up from germline, CDR1 is MDHEN and CDR2 is SYDVKM. This CDR3 is built from 13 residues. V lost 6 bases and J lost 9, with 17 bases in between. CDR3: CASRRTPSTAQYF. The CDR3 DNA follows: TGTGCCAGCAGGCGGACACCCAGTACGGCCCAGTACTTC.

The gene calls are TRBV2 and TRBJ2-3; D uncertain. Germline V gene sequence: CDR1 SNHLY, CDR2 FYNNEI. The length of the CDR3 is 15 residues. V lost 4 bases to trimming and J lost 2 bases, with 13 bases between them. The CDR3 nucleotides are TGTGCCAGCAGTGGCCTGAGTGCCTTCACAGATACGCAGTATTTT. This codes for CASSGLSAFTDTQYF.

CDR3 loop: CASSPGAGGDYGYTF. For the CDR3, the DNA is TGTGCCAGCAGTCCCGGGGCAGGGGGAGACTATGGCTACACCTTC. The chain employs TRBV6-5 and TRBJ1-2; 7 bases match TRBD1. The V gene's germline CDR1 is MNHEY and CDR2 SVGAGI. The CDR3 is made up of 15 amino acids. Trimming cost V 5 bases and J 3 bases; bases outside gene matches: 9.

The V call is TRBV6-4, the J call TRBJ1-5; TRBD1 matches 9 bases. With 4 bases clipped from V and 4 bases from J, the junction kept 8 bases outside the gene matches. CDR1 is MRHNA, CDR2 SNTAGT, per germline. The CDR3 contains 16 residues. CDR3 nucleotides: TGTGCCAGCAGTGGTACACAGGGGGCGGCGAATCAGCCCCAGCATTTT. This encodes CASSGTQGAANQPQHF.

The chain couples TRBV28 to TRBJ2-7, with TRBD1 identical over 10 bases. The CDR3 totals 15 residues. The V gene end was trimmed by 7 bases and the J gene end by 4 bases; junction bases not matched to a gene: 10. The germline V gene has CDR1 MDHEN and CDR2 SYDVKM. CDR3 in amino acids: CASTKLRDRGYEQYF. The CDR3 coding sequence is TGTGCCAGCACCAAATTACGGGACAGGGGTTACGAGCAGTACTTC. Looking up the rest from reference TRBV28 and TRBJ2-7 gives the full variable domain: DVKVTQSSRYLVKRTGEKVFLECVQDMDHENMFWYRQDPGLGLRLIYFSYDVKMKEKGDIPEGYSVSREKKERFSLILESASTNQTSMYLCASTKLRDRGYEQYFGPGTRLTVT.

V is TRBV7-3 and J is TRBJ2-3; 8 bases are a match to TRBD2. The germline V gene encodes CDR1 SGHTA and CDR2 FQGTGA. After removal of 1 base from V and 2 bases from J, the junction contained 5 bases not matched to a gene. This CDR3 is 16 amino acids long. CDR3 sequence (DNA): TGTGCCAGCAGCTTAATAGCGGGGATTTTCACAGATACGCAGTATTTT. Protein: CASSLIAGIFTDTQYF.

This chain's CDR3 is CASSLEQVTEAFF. DNA of the CDR3: TGCGCCAGCAGCTTGGAGCAGGTTACTGAAGCTTTCTTT. The chain joins TRBV5-1 to TRBJ1-1, with D unresolved. The germline gives CDR1 SGHRS, CDR2 YFSETQ. This CDR3 region has 13 residues. The V end lost 0 bases, the J end lost 5 bases, and 8 bases lay between the germline ends.

The J gene is TRBJ2-5, the V gene TRBV5-1, with 9 positions matching TRBD2. Germline V gene lookup returns CDR1 SGHRS and CDR2 YFSETQ. This CDR3 has 18 amino acids. The V gene end was trimmed by 1 base and the J gene end by 0 bases; junction bases not matched to a gene: 10. This CDR3 reads CASSLWGLAGGYQETQYF. For the CDR3, the DNA is TGCGCCAGCAGCTTGTGGGGACTCGCGGGGGGGTACCAAGAGACCCAGTACTTC.

This chain links TRBV20-1 with TRBJ1-2; D remains unclear. The CDR3 extends over 11 amino acids. The V gene lost 5 bases and the J gene lost 8 bases, with 12 bases spanning the gap. Germline lookup yields CDR1 DFQATT and CDR2 SNEGSKA (reference sequence). The CDR3 protein is CSAARIHGYTF. The CDR3 coding sequence is TGCAGTGCTGCCCGTATACACGGCTACACCTTC.

This chain's CDR3 is CASSITLTGLDTEAFF. DNA for the CDR3: TGTGCCAGCAGTATTACGTTGACAGGGCTGGACACTGAAGCTTTCTTT. The V gene is TRBV27, the J gene TRBJ1-1; 7 positions agree with TRBD1. V shed 5 bases and J 3 bases; nucleotides not matched to a gene: 12. This CDR3 is built from 16 residues. Looked up from germline, CDR1 is MNHEY and CDR2 is SMNVEV (reference sequence).

This chain joins TRBV4-1 and TRBJ2-5; 7 bases map to TRBD2. The junction had 12 bases not matched to a gene; V was cut back by 4 bases and J by 4 bases. The CDR3 has 16 amino acids. Germline values: CDR1 MGHRA, CDR2 YSYEKL. The CDR3 region is CASSPSKAGVGETQYF. CDR3 sequence (DNA): TGCGCCAGCAGCCCCTCAAAGGCGGGAGTGGGAGAGACCCAGTACTTC.

The chain links TRBV13 to TRBJ1-3; the D gene is possibly TRBD1 (5 bases). Germline assignment: CDR1 PRHDT and CDR2 FYEKMQ (reference sequence). The V end lost 5 bases, the J end lost 1 base, and 9 bases lay between the germline ends. The CDR3 covers 14 residues. As DNA, the CDR3 is TGTGCCAGCAGCCACAGGTCTTCTGGAAACACCATATATTTT. Protein: CASSHRSSGNTIYF.

The genes are TRBV28 and TRBJ1-2, with D tentatively TRBD1 (6 bases). Trimming left V 2 bases short and J 3 bases short, with 10 bases between. This CDR3 spans 14 amino acids. Germline V CDR1 and CDR2: MDHEN, SYDVKM. The CDR3 nucleotides are TGTGCCAGCAGTTTAGGGAACAGGGACTATGGCTACACCTTC. This gives the protein CASSLGNRDYGYTF.

V and J are TRBV11-2 and TRBJ2-1; the match to TRBD2 covers 8 bases. This CDR3 is 13 amino acids long. Germline lookup yields CDR1 SGHAT and CDR2 FQNNGV. V shed 8 bases and J 3 bases; nucleotides not matched to a gene: 3. The DNA of the CDR3 is TGTGCCAGCCTCGGGGGGGGCTACAATGAGCAGTTCTTC. Amino acids: CASLGGGYNEQFF.

The chain links TRBV5-1 to TRBJ1-3; no clear D. Trimming shortened V by 0 bases and J by 1 base, and 8 bases separated the two germline ends. This CDR3 comprises 15 residues. Germline values: CDR1 SGHRS, CDR2 YFSETQ. The CDR3 region has the DNA TGCGCCAGCAGCTTGGACGGTTATTCTGGAAACACCATATATTTT. As protein: CASSLDGYSGNTIYF.

The CDR3 here is CASSQRQSSYNSPLHF. The CDR3, as DNA: TGCGCCAGCAGCCAGCGACAGAGCTCCTATAATTCACCCCTCCACTTT. The chain joins TRBV4-1 to TRBJ1-6; D perhaps matches TRBD1 (5 bases). Germline CDR1 reads MGHRA; CDR2 reads YSYEKL. This CDR3 is built from 16 residues. The germline V and J ends were trimmed by 3 bases and 0 bases, with 9 bases remaining between them.

This chain links TRBV7-9 with TRBJ2-2; 9 bases agree with TRBD1. This CDR3 has 14 residues. Unmatched junction bases numbered 7, after V lost 5 bases and J lost 9 bases. Germline V gives CDR1 SEHNR, CDR2 FQNEAQ (reference sequence). The CDR3 DNA follows: TGTGCCAGCAGCCCTTCCGGGACAGGGTGGGAGCTGTTTTTT. This translates into CASSPSGTGWELFF.

J is TRBJ1-1 and V is TRBV19; D perhaps matches TRBD1 (5 bases). Germline V gives CDR1 LNHDA, CDR2 SQIVND (reference sequence). Trimming pared 4 bases from V and 2 bases from J, leaving 14 bases between. This CDR3 has 15 residues. CDR3 sequence: CASSTRQKPNTEAFF. The CDR3 DNA reads as TGTGCCAGTAGTACCAGACAGAAACCCAACACTGAAGCTTTCTTT. Full variable domain (outside the CDR3, taken from reference TRBV19 and TRBJ1-1): DGGITQSPKYLFRKEGQNVTLSCEQNLNHDAMYWYRQDPGQGLRLIYYSQIVNDFQKGDIAEGYSVSREKKESFPLTVTSAQKNPTAFYLCASSTRQKPNTEAFFGQGTRLTVV.

This chain uses TRBV5-1 with TRBJ2-4; 7 nucleotides match TRBD1. This CDR3 contains 18 residues. Germline V gives CDR1 SGHRS, CDR2 YFSETQ. After removal of 0 bases from V and 0 bases from J, the junction contained 9 bases not matched to a gene. The CDR3 protein is CASSLGLGTVLAKNIQYF. The DNA of the CDR3 is TGCGCCAGCAGCTTGGGTCTAGGGACAGTTCTAGCCAAAAACATTCAGTACTTC.

The chain carries TRBV29-1 and TRBJ2-1; TRBD2 aligns across 10 bases. V lost 6 bases and J lost 6; bases outside the gene matches: 8. Germline V gives CDR1 SQVTM, CDR2 ANQGSEA. The CDR3 covers 14 residues. The CDR3 sequence is CSVTGTSALNEQFF. Here the CDR3 DNA reads TGCAGCGTCACCGGGACTAGCGCCCTCAATGAGCAGTTCTTC.

V is TRBV27 and J is TRBJ1-1; D remains ambiguous. This CDR3 is 14 amino acids long. The V gene lost 2 bases and the J gene lost 3 bases, with 10 bases spanning the gap. Germline CDR1 and CDR2: MNHEY and SMNVEV (reference sequence). CDR3 in DNA: TGTGCCAGCAGTTTAGGTAGTGGTGACACTGAAGCTTTCTTT. This sequence encodes CASSLGSGDTEAFF.

The chain is built from TRBV18 and TRBJ2-3; D is unresolved. Trimming took off 2 bases at V and 4 bases at J, with 13 bases between the two ends. The CDR3 is made up of 15 amino acids. Per the germline V gene, CDR1 is KGHSH and CDR2 is LQKENI. The CDR3 sequence: CASSPFGEVADTQYF. CDR3 in DNA: TGTGCCAGCTCACCATTCGGAGAAGTGGCAGATACGCAGTATTTT. Full variable domain (outside the CDR3, taken from reference TRBV18 and TRBJ2-3): NAGVMQNPRHLVRRRGQEARLRCSPMKGHSHVYWYRQLPEEGLKFMVYLQKENIIDESGMPKERFSAEFPKEGPSILRIQQVVRGDSAAYFCASSPFGEVADTQYFGPGTRLTVL.

The gene calls are TRBV6-4 and TRBJ1-6; D is undetermined. Trimming shortened V by 0 bases and J by 10 bases, and 7 bases separated the two germline ends. The CDR3 sequence is 13 residues long. CDR1 and CDR2 from the germline V gene are MRHNA and SNTAGT. CDR3 protein: CASSDSMGSPLHF. CDR3 DNA sequence: TGTGCCAGCAGTGACTCGATGGGCTCACCCCTCCACTTT.

The chain links TRBV11-3 to TRBJ2-2, with 7 bases identical to TRBD2. CDR1 and CDR2 (germline): SGHNT, YENEEA. The CDR3 length is 16 residues. The V and J ends lost 5 bases and 5 bases, in that order; junction bases with no gene match: 11. The CDR3 is CASSPSLGRTTGELFF. The CDR3 DNA reads as TGTGCCAGCAGCCCCAGCCTCGGGAGGACGACCGGGGAGCTGTTTTTT.

The chain links TRBV19 to TRBJ2-3, with 9 bases fitting TRBD1. From germline, CDR1 is LNHDA and CDR2 SQIVND (reference sequence). V shed 6 bases and J 6 bases; nucleotides not matched to a gene: 7. The CDR3 has 14 residues. CDR3 sequence (DNA): TGTGCCAGTAGCCTACTACAGGGGGCGGATACGCAGTATTTT. Translated: CASSLLQGADTQYF.

The chain uses TRBV15 and TRBJ1-2; D remains unclear. Germline V gene data show CDR1 as LNHNV and CDR2 as YYDKDF (reference sequence). This CDR3 is 15 amino acids long. Trimming stripped 3 bases from V and 4 bases from J, with 15 bases between. CDR3 residues: CATSSSSGWSYGYTF. CDR3 nucleotides: TGTGCCACCAGCAGTTCCTCGGGGTGGTCCTATGGCTACACCTTC.

The chain uses TRBV3-1 (or the pseudogene TRBV3-2) and TRBJ2-2, with 9 bases identical to TRBD2. V dropped 3 bases and J dropped 4; count of bases not matched to a gene: 6. CDR3 length: 16 amino acids. CDR1 LGHDT and CDR2 YNNKEL come from the germline V gene (reference sequence). CDR3 residues: CASSHRSSGATGELFF. DNA for the CDR3: TGTGCCAGCAGCCACCGATCTAGCGGGGCCACCGGGGAGCTGTTTTTT.

J is TRBJ1-2 and V is TRBV7-9; TRBD1 matches 7 bases. The germline CDR1 and CDR2 sequences are SEHNR and FQNEAQ (reference sequence). With V trimmed by 1 base and J by 3 bases, 5 bases remained unmatched. This CDR3 comprises 15 residues. CDR3 DNA: TGTGCCAGCAGCTTAGGGGCAGGGGGTGACTATGGCTACACCTTC. This translates into CASSLGAGGDYGYTF.

The J gene is TRBJ2-5, the V gene TRBV18, with a possible D match to TRBD1 (6 bases). CDR3 size: 13 residues. V lost 8 bases and J 4 bases, leaving 14 bases between the germline ends. Germline values: CDR1 KGHSH, CDR2 LQKENI. The CDR3 here is CASHAGVGETQYF. The CDR3 bases are TGTGCCAGCCACGCAGGGGTAGGAGAGACCCAGTACTTC.

This chain connects TRBV9 to TRBJ1-6, with D possibly TRBD1 on 6 matching bases. CDR1 and CDR2 (germline): SGDLS, YYNGEE. Between the trimmed V and J ends, which lost 0 bases and 13 bases, there was a span of 11 bases. The CDR3 runs to 13 residues. CDR3 loop: CASSVDREFPLHF. As DNA, the CDR3 is TGTGCCAGCAGCGTAGACAGGGAATTTCCCCTCCACTTT. Based on the CDR3 plus reference TRBV9 and TRBJ1-6, the full variable domain is DSGVTQTPKHLITATGQRVTLRCSPRSGDLSVYWYQQSLDQGLQFLIQYYNGEERAKGNILERFSAQQFPDLHSELNLSSLELGDSALYFCASSVDREFPLHFGNGTRLTVT.

The chain combines TRBV10-3 with TRBJ1-2; a weak D match, TRBD1 (6 bases). Germline V gives CDR1 ENHRY, CDR2 SYGVKD. Trimming removed 10 bases at V and 3 bases at J, with 18 bases between. The CDR3 length is 14 residues. DNA of the CDR3: TGTGCCACCTGGTCGCAGGGGTTGTACTATGGCTACACCTTC. Its protein is CATWSQGLYYGYTF.

The J gene is TRBJ2-1, the V gene TRBV21-1; TRBD2, the table's D call, lacks a check against the DNA. TRBV21-1 constitutes a pseudogene. This CDR3 region has 13 residues. CDR3 protein: CASSMQGGDEQFF. For the CDR3, the DNA is TGTGCCAGCAGCATGCAAGGGGGGGATGAGCAGTTCTTC.